This TCR beta chain stems from a study of response to subunit inactivated influenza vaccine. Study-level points and caveats: Authors suggested seasonal influenza vaccinations each recruit few new T cells.

Germline values: CDR1 SGHVS, CDR2 FQNEAQ. The germline V and J ends were trimmed by 4 bases and 0 bases, with 16 bases remaining between them. This CDR3 is built from 18 residues. This clonotype was counted only a few times. No antigen is known for it. TCRdb reprocessed the RT-PCR reads via MiXCR and lists one record per CDR3 protein. This sample has approximately 570,000 distinct CDR3 sequences, with 6% to 9% found just once. This sequence was found in a man aged 50-75 years who received an inactivated influenza vaccine. The sequencing here drew on PBMCs from blood, taken less than 30 months after vaccination. The gene calls are TRBV7-8 and TRBJ2-6, with no clear D. The CDR3: CASSSSGYGVSGANVLTF. For the CDR3, the DNA is TGTGCCAGCAGCTCTTCAGGTTATGGGGTCTCTGGGGCCAACGTCCTGACTTTC.